These 26 T cell receptor beta chains were all obtained from the same sample, sequenced in a study of blood T cell repertoires in COVID-19. Here immunoSEQ multiplex PCR was the method, and the copy in TCRdb shows in-frame clones only, minus some. This sample has fewer than 300,000 clones, with 85% to 90% found just once. The specimen was PBMCs or T cells enriched from blood (not recorded which). These receptors originate from a man in his forties who had recovered from COVID-19.

V and J are TRBV12-3 or TRBV12-4 and TRBJ1-1; D perhaps matches TRBD1 (6 bases). V shed 2 bases and J shed 4 bases, with 8 bases lying between them. The CDR3 length is 13 residues. CDR3 DNA sequence: TGTGCCAGCAGTTTACAGGGGAGCACTGAAGCTTTCTTT. Protein sequence: CASSLQGSTEAFF.

The rearrangement uses TRBV10-2 and TRBJ1-1, with D unresolved. The V gene's germline CDR1 is WSHSY and CDR2 SAAADI. The CDR3 spans 13 residues. The V end lost 0 bases, the J end lost 1 base, and 3 bases lay between the germline ends. The CDR3 sequence: CASSESKNTEAFF. The CDR3 nucleotides read TGCGCCAGCAGTGAGTCTAAGAACACTGAAGCTTTCTTT.

J is TRBJ2-1 and V is TRBV7-9; 11 nucleotides line up with TRBD2. CDR1 and CDR2 (germline): SEHNR, FQNEAQ (reference sequence). This CDR3 contains 15 residues. Unmatched junction bases numbered 2, after V lost 5 bases and J lost 2 bases. CDR3: CASSPLAGAYNEQFF. CDR3 DNA: TGTGCCAGCAGCCCACTAGCGGGGGCCTACAATGAGCAGTTCTTC.

The chain employs TRBV4-2 and TRBJ2-7, with TRBD2 matching over 9 bases. Germline values: CDR1 LGHNA, CDR2 YNFKEQ. The CDR3 runs to 17 residues. J gave up 0 bases and V 0 bases, and 6 bases lay outside the gene matches. This CDR3 reads CASSQDRERGVSYEQYF. DNA for the CDR3: TGTGCCAGCAGCCAAGATCGGGAGCGGGGGGTCTCCTACGAGCAGTACTTC.

V gene TRBV14 combines with J gene TRBJ2-7; 8 positions match TRBD1. The V gene's germline CDR1 is SGHDN and CDR2 FVKESK. After removal of 2 bases from V and 3 bases from J, the junction contained 3 bases not matched to a gene. The CDR3 has 14 amino acids. In DNA, the CDR3 is TGTGCCAGCAGCCAACCAGGACAGGGCTACGAGCAGTACTTC. It specifies CASSQPGQGYEQYF.

This rearrangement joins TRBV3-1 (or the pseudogene TRBV3-2) to TRBJ2-7; D is ambiguous. There are 14 residues in the CDR3. CDR1 is LGHDT and CDR2 is YNNKEL in the germline V gene (reference sequence). Trimming stripped 1 base from V and 3 bases from J, with 10 bases between. The CDR3 spells CASSQGLLHYEQYF. The CDR3 region has the DNA TGTGCCAGCAGCCAAGGGCTACTACACTACGAGCAGTACTTC.

This chain's CDR3 is CASRSIHRDRDGYGYTF. In DNA, the CDR3 is TGTGCCAGCAGATCAATACACCGGGACAGGGATGGCTATGGCTACACCTTC. The chain combines TRBV28 with TRBJ1-2, with 9 positions matching TRBD1. The V gene end was trimmed by 6 bases and the J gene end by 4 bases; junction bases not matched to a gene: 15. Germline-derived CDR1 and CDR2 are MDHEN and SYDVKM. The CDR3 sequence is 17 residues long.

CDR3 sequence reads: CASSLAAGYGYTF. CDR3 DNA: TGTGCCAGCAGCTTGGCAGCAGGCTATGGCTACACCTTC. The chain joins TRBV5-4 to TRBJ1-2; D not resolved. Looked up from germline, CDR1 is SGHNT and CDR2 is YYREEE (reference sequence). Trimming removed 0 bases from V and 4 bases from J, with 7 bases in between. There are 13 residues in the CDR3.

V is TRBV5-1 and J is TRBJ2-1, with 7 bases aligning to TRBD2. The V gene's germline CDR1 is SGHRS and CDR2 YFSETQ. This CDR3 region has 15 residues. V lost 0 bases to trimming and J lost 4 bases; unmatched junction nucleotides: 4. The CDR3 nucleotides read TGCGCCAGCAGCTTGGAGGGAGGGCCATACAATGAGCAGTTCTTC. Translating gives CASSLEGGPYNEQFF.

This chain connects TRBV7-8 to TRBJ1-5, with D unclear. Between the trimmed V and J ends, which lost 1 base and 4 bases, there was a span of 17 bases. The CDR3 spans 17 residues. Germline CDR1 SGHVS, CDR2 FQNEAQ. CDR3 amino acids: CASSLGRGGSKNQPQHF. DNA for the CDR3: TGTGCCAGCAGCTTAGGACGCGGCGGCAGCAAAAATCAGCCCCAGCATTTT. Filled out from reference TRBV7-8 and TRBJ1-5, the complete variable domain reads GAGVSQSPRYKVAKRGQDVALRCDPISGHVSLFWYQQALGQGPEFLTYFQNEAQLDKSGLPSDRFFAERPEGSVSTLKIQRTQQEDSAVYLCASSLGRGGSKNQPQHFGDGTRLSIL.

The chain carries TRBV4-2 and TRBJ1-1; 11 bases align to TRBD1. This CDR3 comprises 17 residues. CDR1 is LGHNA, CDR2 YNFKEQ, per germline. The J segment lost 0 bases and the V segment lost 8 bases, leaving 11 bases of the junction unmatched. The CDR3 nucleotides read TGTGCCAGCGCTAGCTCGGACAGGGGGCAAATGAACACTGAAGCTTTCTTT. Its translation: CASASSDRGQMNTEAFF.

The rearrangement links TRBV3-1 (or the pseudogene TRBV3-2) to TRBJ1-3; no clear D. In germline, CDR1 is LGHDT, CDR2 YNNKEL (reference sequence). This CDR3 is built from 12 residues. V lost 8 bases, J lost 0 bases, and 5 bases lay in between. The CDR3 region is CASGVSGNTIYF. In DNA, the CDR3 is TGTGCCAGCGGAGTCTCTGGAAACACCATATATTTT.

This chain connects TRBV19 to TRBJ2-7, with 7 positions matching TRBD2. The germline V gene has CDR1 LNHDA and CDR2 SQIVND (reference sequence). Trimming took 3 bases from V and 6 from J; bases not matched to a gene: 11. The CDR3 is 15 residues long. CDR3 bases: TGTGCCAGTAGTATCCGGGCGGGAGAGTTACGCGAGCAGTACTTC. This encodes CASSIRAGELREQYF.

The sample holds one count of this clone. The chain uses TRBV5-1 and TRBJ2-5, with TRBD2 matching over 7 bases. In germline, CDR1 is SGHRS, CDR2 YFSETQ. The CDR3 loop spans 14 amino acids. After removal of 4 bases from V and 1 base from J, the junction contained 4 bases not matched to a gene. This CDR3 reads CASSPWTSQETQYF. CDR3 DNA: TGCGCCAGCAGCCCCTGGACTAGCCAAGAGACCCAGTACTTC. The full variable domain, rest sourced from reference TRBV5-1 and TRBJ2-5, is KAGVTQTPRYLIKTRGQQVTLSCSPISGHRSVSWYQQTPGQGLQFLFEYFSETQRNKGNFPGRFSGRQFSNSRSEMNVSTLELGDSALYLCASSPWTSQETQYFGPGTRLLVL.

The chain links TRBV11-2 to TRBJ2-7, with TRBD1 matching over 8 bases. The germline V gene has CDR1 SGHAT and CDR2 FQNNGV. The CDR3 consists of 16 residues. The V segment lost 5 bases and the J segment 0 bases; nucleotides outside the gene matches: 9. CDR3 in DNA: TGTGCCAGCAGCAGCCCCAGGACAGGGTTCTCCTACGAGCAGTACTTC. Protein: CASSSPRTGFSYEQYF.

This rearrangement joins TRBV9 to TRBJ1-5, with D hard to call. Germline lookup yields CDR1 SGDLS and CDR2 YYNGEE. Trimming removed 0 bases from V and 8 bases from J, with 15 bases in between. This CDR3 contains 15 residues. The CDR3 spells CASSVGSGYREPQHF. CDR3 in DNA: TGTGCCAGCAGCGTAGGCAGCGGGTATCGGGAGCCCCAGCATTTT.

The V gene is TRBV18, the J gene TRBJ1-5, with 7 bases lining up with TRBD1. Germline values: CDR1 KGHSH, CDR2 LQKENI. CDR3 length: 15 residues. The ends lost 3 bases at V and 3 bases at J; junction bases unmatched: 5. The CDR3 loop reads CASSPQGQNNQPQHF. In nucleotides, the CDR3 is TGTGCCAGCTCACCGCAGGGACAGAACAATCAGCCCCAGCATTTT.

The chain is built from TRBV13 and TRBJ2-2; 12 nucleotides match TRBD1. V trimming: 5 bases; J trimming: 6 bases; junction bases outside the gene matches: 7. The CDR3 extends over 16 amino acids. In germline, CDR1 is PRHDT, CDR2 FYEKMQ (reference sequence). The CDR3 loop is CASSQSGQGASGELFF. The CDR3 DNA reads as TGTGCCAGCAGCCAATCGGGACAGGGGGCGTCCGGGGAGCTGTTTTTT.

This clone was detected once. V and J are TRBV27 and TRBJ2-1, with 12 bases matching TRBD2. Germline trimming cut 3 bases from V and 5 bases from J; bases unmatched to any gene: 2. Germline CDR1 reads MNHEY; CDR2 reads SMNVEV (reference sequence). The CDR3 consists of 15 residues. CDR3 nucleotides: TGTGCCAGCAGTTTGTCTAGCGGGAGGGACAATGAGCAGTTCTTC. Translation: CASSLSSGRDNEQFF.

Regarding this clone: A much larger clone is a single base away; this may be a read error. The V call is TRBV14, the J call TRBJ2-7, with TRBD1 matching over 9 bases. Germline CDR1 and CDR2: SGHDN and FVKESK. V was pared by 4 bases and J by 3 bases, with 4 bases of the junction left unmatched. This CDR3 spans 14 amino acids. CDR3 protein: CASSPGTGFYEQYF. In nucleotides, the CDR3 is TGTGCCAGCAGCCCCGGGACAGGGTTCTACGAGCAGTACTTC.

V usage is TRBV28 and J usage is TRBJ2-2; TRBD1 agrees at 7 bases. Germline V gene data show CDR1 as MDHEN and CDR2 as SYDVKM. The CDR3 length is 18 residues. The V segment lost 5 bases and the J segment 0 bases; nucleotides outside the gene matches: 12. The CDR3 sequence is CASSPTPGQFANTGELFF. CDR3 nucleotide sequence: TGTGCCAGCAGTCCGACGCCGGGACAGTTCGCGAACACCGGGGAGCTGTTTTTT.

The V gene is TRBV3-1 (or the pseudogene TRBV3-2), the J gene TRBJ1-6, with TRBD1 matching 8 bases. Germline V CDR1 and CDR2: LGHDT, YNNKEL (reference sequence). The CDR3 length is 14 residues. V was pared by 4 bases and J by 7 bases, with 3 bases of the junction left unmatched. CDR3 amino acids: CASSRNRGNSPLHF. CDR3 DNA: TGTGCCAGCAGCCGGAACAGGGGGAATTCACCCCTCCACTTT.

Here the CDR3 reads CASRGTDNSPLHF. The CDR3, as DNA: TGCGCCAGCAGGGGGACAGATAATTCACCCCTCCACTTT. This chain uses TRBV10-2 with TRBJ1-6; 7 bases are a match to TRBD1. V lost 6 bases and J lost 5; bases outside the gene matches: 1. The CDR3 runs 13 residues. The germline gives CDR1 WSHSY, CDR2 SAAADI.

This chain links TRBV9 with TRBJ1-6; D call uncertain. V lost 0 bases and J 3 bases, leaving 7 bases between the germline ends. The CDR3 contains 15 residues. Germline V gene data show CDR1 as SGDLS and CDR2 as YYNGEE. The CDR3 DNA reads TGTGCCAGCAGCGTAGCAGAGGTCTATAATTCACCCCTCCACTTT. Translating it yields CASSVAEVYNSPLHF.

The chain carries TRBV19 and TRBJ2-4; 10 nucleotides line up with TRBD1. This CDR3 is 15 amino acids long. Trimming removed 5 bases from V and 4 bases from J; junction bases left unmatched: 5. Germline values: CDR1 LNHDA, CDR2 SQIVND (reference sequence). CDR3 region: CASSPRTGGKNIQYF. As DNA, the CDR3 is TGTGCCAGTAGTCCCCGGACAGGGGGTAAAAACATTCAGTACTTC.

The V call is TRBV11-3, the J call TRBJ1-4, with TRBD1 identical over 7 bases. CDR1 and CDR2 (germline): SGHNT, YENEEA. The length of the CDR3 is 15 residues. With V trimmed by 5 bases and J by 4 bases, 7 bases remained unmatched. This CDR3 is CASSPNRGHNEKLFF. In DNA, the CDR3 is TGTGCCAGCAGCCCTAACAGGGGTCATAATGAAAAACTGTTTTTT. The full variable domain, rest sourced from reference TRBV11-3 and TRBJ1-4, is EAGVVQSPRYKIIEKKQPVAFWCNPISGHNTLYWYLQNLGQGPELLIRYENEEAVDDSQLPKDRFSAERLKGVDSTLKIQPAELGDSAVYLCASSPNRGHNEKLFFGSGTQLSVL.